This T cell receptor beta chain was profiled in a study of shared clonotypes between healthy human individuals. CDR1 and CDR2 from the germline V gene are MNHEY and SVGAGI. The CDR3 contains 14 residues. Deletions cut 4 bases from V and 0 bases from J, with 7 bases between. Profiled with immunoSEQ multiplex PCR; TCRdb holds only in-frame clones, not every one. The table records around 1.5 million clones, around 98% of them present only once. The clonotype was recovered from a man aged 25-40 years in good health. This sequence joins TRBV6-5 and TRBJ1-3; D is undetermined. What was sequenced was naive CD4+ T cells sorted from blood. The subset: CD45RA+ positively selected. As DNA, the CDR3 is TGTGCCAGCAGTTTGGGGTTCTCTGGAAACACCATATATTTT. Translated, it gives CASSLGFSGNTIYF.